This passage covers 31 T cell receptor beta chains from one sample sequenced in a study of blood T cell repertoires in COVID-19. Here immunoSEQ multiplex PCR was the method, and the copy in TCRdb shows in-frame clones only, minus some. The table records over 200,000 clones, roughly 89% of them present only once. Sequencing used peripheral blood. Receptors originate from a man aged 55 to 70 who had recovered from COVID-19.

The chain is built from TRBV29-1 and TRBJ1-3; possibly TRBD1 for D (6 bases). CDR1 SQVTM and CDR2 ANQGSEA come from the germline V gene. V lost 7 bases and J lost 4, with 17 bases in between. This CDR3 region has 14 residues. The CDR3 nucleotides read TGCAGCGCCGCCGATAGGGGGTACGGAAACACCATATATTTT. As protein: CSAADRGYGNTIYF.

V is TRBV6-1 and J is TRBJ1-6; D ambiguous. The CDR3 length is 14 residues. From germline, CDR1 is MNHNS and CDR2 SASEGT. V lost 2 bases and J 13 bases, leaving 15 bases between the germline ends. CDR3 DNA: TGTGCCAGCAGTGAAATCGGCCGCCTCGGGCCCCTCCACTTT. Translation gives CASSEIGRLGPLHF.

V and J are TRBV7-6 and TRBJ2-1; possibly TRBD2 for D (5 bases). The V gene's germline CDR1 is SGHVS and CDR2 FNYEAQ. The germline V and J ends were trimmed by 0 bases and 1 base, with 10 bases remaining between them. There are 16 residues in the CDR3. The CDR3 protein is CASSLAVASSYNEQFF. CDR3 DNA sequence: TGTGCCAGCAGCTTAGCGGTAGCGTCATCCTACAATGAGCAGTTCTTC.

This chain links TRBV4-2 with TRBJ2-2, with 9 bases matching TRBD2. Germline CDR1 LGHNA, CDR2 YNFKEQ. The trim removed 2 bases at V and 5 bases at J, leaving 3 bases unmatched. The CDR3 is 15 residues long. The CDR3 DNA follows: TGTGCCAGCAGCCAACTGGCGGGAGGGACCGGGGAGCTGTTTTTT. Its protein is CASSQLAGGTGELFF.

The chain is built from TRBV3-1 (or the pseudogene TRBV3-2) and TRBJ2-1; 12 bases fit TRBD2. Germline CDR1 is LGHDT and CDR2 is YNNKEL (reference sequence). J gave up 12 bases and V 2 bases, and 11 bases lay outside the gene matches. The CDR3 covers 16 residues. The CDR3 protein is CASSQLGLAGEKGQFF. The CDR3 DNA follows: TGTGCCAGCAGCCAATTGGGACTAGCGGGCGAAAAAGGGCAGTTCTTC.

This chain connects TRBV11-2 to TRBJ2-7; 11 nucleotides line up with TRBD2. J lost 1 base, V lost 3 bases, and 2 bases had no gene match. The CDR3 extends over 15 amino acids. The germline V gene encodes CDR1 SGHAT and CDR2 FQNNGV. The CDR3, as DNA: TGTGCCAGCAGCTTTACTAGCGGGAGATCCTACGAGCAGTACTTC. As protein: CASSFTSGRSYEQYF.

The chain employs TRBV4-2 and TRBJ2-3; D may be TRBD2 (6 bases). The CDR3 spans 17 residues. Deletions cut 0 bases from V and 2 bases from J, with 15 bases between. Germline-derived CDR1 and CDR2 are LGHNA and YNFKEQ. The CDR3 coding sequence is TGTGCCAGCAGCCAAGAGCTACGGGAGACCTCCACAGATACGCAGTATTTT. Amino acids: CASSQELRETSTDTQYF.

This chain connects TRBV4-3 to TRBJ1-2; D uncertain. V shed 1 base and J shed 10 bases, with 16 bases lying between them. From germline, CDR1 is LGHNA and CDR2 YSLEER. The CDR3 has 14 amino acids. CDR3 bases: TGCGCCAGCAGCCAAGTCGGAGGGCGACCCCCCTACACCTTC. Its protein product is CASSQVGGRPPYTF.

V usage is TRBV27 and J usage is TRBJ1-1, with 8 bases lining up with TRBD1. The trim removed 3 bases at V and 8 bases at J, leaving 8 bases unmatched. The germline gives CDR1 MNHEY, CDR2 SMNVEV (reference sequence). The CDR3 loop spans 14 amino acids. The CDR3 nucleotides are TGTGCCAGCAGTTTCAGGGACAGGTCTTCAGAAGCTTTCTTT. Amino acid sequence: CASSFRDRSSEAFF.

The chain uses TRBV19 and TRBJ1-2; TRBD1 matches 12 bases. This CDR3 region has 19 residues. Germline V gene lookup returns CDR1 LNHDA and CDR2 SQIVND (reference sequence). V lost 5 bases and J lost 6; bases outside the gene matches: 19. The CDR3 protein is CASSANFGTGDRGRNGYTF. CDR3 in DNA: TGTGCCAGTAGTGCCAATTTTGGAACCGGGGACAGGGGGCGAAATGGCTACACCTTC.

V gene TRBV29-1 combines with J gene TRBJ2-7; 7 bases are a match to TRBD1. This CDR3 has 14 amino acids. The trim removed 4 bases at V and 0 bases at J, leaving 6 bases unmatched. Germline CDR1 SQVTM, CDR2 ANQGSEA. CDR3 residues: CSVALAGGSYEQYF. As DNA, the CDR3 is TGCAGCGTTGCACTGGCAGGGGGCTCCTACGAGCAGTACTTC.

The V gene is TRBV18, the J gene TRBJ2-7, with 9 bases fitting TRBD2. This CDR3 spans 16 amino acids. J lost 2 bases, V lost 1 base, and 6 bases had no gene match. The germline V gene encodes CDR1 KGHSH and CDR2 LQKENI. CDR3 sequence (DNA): TGTGCCAGCTCACCACTCGGTAGCGGGGGCACCTACGAGCAGTACTTC. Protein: CASSPLGSGGTYEQYF.

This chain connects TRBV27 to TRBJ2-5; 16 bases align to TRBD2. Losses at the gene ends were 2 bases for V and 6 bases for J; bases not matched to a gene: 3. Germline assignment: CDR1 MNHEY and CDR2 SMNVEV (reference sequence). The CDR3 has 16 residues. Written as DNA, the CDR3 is TGTGCCAGCAGTTTAGGGACTAGCGGGAGGGGGAAGACCCAGTACTTC. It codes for CASSLGTSGRGKTQYF.

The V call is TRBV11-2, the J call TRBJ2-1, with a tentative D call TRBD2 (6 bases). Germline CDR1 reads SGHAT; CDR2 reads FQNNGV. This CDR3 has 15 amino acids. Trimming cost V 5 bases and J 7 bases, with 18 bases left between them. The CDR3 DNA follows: TGTGCCAGCAGCGGCCCGTGGGCAGGGAGGAATGAGCAGTTCTTC. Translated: CASSGPWAGRNEQFF.

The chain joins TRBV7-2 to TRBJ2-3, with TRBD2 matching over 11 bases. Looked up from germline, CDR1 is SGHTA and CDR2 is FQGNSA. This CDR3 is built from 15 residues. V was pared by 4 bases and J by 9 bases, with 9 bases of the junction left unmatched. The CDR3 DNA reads TGTGCCAGCAGCTCTGGTAGTAGCGGGGGGGAAACGCAGTATTTT. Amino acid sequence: CASSSGSSGGETQYF.

CDR3 coding DNA: TGTGCCAGCTCACCCGGGATAATTGGGCTTATGAACACTGAAGCTTTCTTT. This codes for CASSPGIIGLMNTEAFF. V gene TRBV18 combines with J gene TRBJ1-1, with D unresolved. V was pared by 3 bases and J by 0 bases, with 17 bases between. The CDR3 contains 17 residues. Germline V gives CDR1 KGHSH, CDR2 LQKENI. Variable domain in full (rest from reference TRBV18 and TRBJ1-1): NAGVMQNPRHLVRRRGQEARLRCSPMKGHSHVYWYRQLPEEGLKFMVYLQKENIIDESGMPKERFSAEFPKEGPSILRIQQVVRGDSAAYFCASSPGIIGLMNTEAFFGQGTRLTVV.

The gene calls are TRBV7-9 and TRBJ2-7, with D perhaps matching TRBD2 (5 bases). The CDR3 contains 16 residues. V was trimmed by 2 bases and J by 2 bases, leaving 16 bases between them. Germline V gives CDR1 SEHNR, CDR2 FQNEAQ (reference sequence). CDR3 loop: CASSLTRSRDPYEQYF. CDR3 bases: TGTGCCAGCAGCTTAACAAGGTCGAGGGATCCCTACGAGCAGTACTTC.

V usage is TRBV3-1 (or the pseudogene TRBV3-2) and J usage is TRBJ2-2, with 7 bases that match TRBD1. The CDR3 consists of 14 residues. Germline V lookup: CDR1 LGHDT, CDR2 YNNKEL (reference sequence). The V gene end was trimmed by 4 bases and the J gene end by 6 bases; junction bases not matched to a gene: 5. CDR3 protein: CASSRHTGAGELFF. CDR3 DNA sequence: TGTGCCAGCAGCCGCCATACAGGGGCCGGGGAGCTGTTTTTT.

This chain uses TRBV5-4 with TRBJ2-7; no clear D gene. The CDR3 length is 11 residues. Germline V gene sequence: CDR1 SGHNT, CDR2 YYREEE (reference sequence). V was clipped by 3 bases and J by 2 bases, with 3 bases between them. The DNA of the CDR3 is TGTGCCAGCAGCTCCGCCTACGAGCAGTACTTC. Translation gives CASSSAYEQYF.

The CDR3 DNA sequence: TGTGCCAGCAGTTACGGACAGGGTAATGAAAAACTGTTTTTT. Its protein product is CASSYGQGNEKLFF. This chain connects TRBV6-5 to TRBJ1-4, with 8 nucleotides matching TRBD1. The CDR3 spans 14 residues. V trimming: 2 bases; J trimming: 4 bases; junction bases outside the gene matches: 0. The germline V gene encodes CDR1 MNHEY and CDR2 SVGAGI.

The DNA for the CDR3 is TGTGCCAGCTCACCCATTTCCTCGGCGGACACCATATATTTT. Amino acid sequence: CASSPISSADTIYF. This chain links TRBV18 with TRBJ1-3, with D uncertain. This CDR3 contains 14 residues. From germline, CDR1 is KGHSH and CDR2 LQKENI. The germline V and J ends were trimmed by 3 bases and 8 bases, with 14 bases remaining between them.

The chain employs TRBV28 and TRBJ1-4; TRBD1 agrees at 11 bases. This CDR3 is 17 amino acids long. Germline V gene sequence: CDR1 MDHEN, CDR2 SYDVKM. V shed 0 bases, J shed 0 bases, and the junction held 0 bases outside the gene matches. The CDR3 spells CASSLWGQGATNEKLFF. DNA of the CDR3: TGTGCCAGCAGTTTATGGGGACAGGGGGCAACTAATGAAAAACTGTTTTTT.

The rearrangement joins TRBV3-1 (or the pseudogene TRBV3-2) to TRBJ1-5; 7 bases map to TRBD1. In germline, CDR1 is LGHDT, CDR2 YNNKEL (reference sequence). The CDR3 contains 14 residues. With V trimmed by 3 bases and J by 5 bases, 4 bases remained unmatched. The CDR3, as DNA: TGTGCCAGCAGCCAGAGGGGGCAGGATCAGCCCCAGCATTTT. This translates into CASSQRGQDQPQHF.

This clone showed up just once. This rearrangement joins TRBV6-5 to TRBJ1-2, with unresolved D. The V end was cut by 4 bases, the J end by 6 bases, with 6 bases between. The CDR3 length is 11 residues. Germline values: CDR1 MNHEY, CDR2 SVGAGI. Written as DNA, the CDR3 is TGTGCCAGCAGTTCCCTAAATGGCTACACCTTC. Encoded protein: CASSSLNGYTF.

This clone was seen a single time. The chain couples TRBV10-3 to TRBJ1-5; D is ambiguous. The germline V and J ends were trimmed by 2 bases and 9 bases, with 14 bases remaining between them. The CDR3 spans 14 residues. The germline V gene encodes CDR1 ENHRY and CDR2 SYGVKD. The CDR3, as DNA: TGTGCCATCAGTGAGCAGGCAGTCGATCGGCCCCAGCATTTT. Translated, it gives CAISEQAVDRPQHF.

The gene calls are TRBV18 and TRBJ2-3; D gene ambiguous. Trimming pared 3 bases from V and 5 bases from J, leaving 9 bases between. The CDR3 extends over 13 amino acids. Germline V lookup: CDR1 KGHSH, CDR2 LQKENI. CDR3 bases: TGTGCCAGCTCACCTAGAATTAAAGATACGCAGTATTTT. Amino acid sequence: CASSPRIKDTQYF.

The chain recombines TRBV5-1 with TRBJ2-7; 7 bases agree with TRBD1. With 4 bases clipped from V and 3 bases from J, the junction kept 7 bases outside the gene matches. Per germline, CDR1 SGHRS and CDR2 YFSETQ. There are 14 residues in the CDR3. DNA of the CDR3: TGCGCCAGCAGCCGTGACAGGGCAAACTACGAGCAGTACTTC. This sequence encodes CASSRDRANYEQYF.

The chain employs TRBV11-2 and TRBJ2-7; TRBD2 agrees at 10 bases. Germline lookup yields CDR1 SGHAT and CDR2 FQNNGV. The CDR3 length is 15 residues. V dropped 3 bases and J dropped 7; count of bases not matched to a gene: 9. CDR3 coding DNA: TGTGCCAGCAGCTTCACAGCGGGAGGGCCCCTAGAGCAGTACTTC. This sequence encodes CASSFTAGGPLEQYF.

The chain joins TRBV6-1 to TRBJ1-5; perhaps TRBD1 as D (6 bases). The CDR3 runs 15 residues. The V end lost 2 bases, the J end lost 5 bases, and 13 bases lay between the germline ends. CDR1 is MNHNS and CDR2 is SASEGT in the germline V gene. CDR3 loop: CASSELNRDDQPQHF. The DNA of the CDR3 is TGTGCCAGCAGTGAACTCAACAGGGACGATCAGCCCCAGCATTTT.

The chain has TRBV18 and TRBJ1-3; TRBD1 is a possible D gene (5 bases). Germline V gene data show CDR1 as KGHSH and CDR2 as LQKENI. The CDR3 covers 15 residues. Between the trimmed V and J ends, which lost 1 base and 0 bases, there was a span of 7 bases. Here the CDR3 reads CASSPLQGSGNTIYF. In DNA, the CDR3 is TGTGCCAGCTCACCACTTCAGGGCTCTGGAAACACCATATATTTT.

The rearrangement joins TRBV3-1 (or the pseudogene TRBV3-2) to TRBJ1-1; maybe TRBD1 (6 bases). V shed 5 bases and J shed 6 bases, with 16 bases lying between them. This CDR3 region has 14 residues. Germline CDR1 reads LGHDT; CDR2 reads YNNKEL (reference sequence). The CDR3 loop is CASSAPGGRAEAFF. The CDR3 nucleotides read TGTGCCAGCAGCGCTCCGGGGGGCCGGGCTGAAGCTTTCTTT.